This paragraph covers one T cell receptor beta chain sequence. Its antigen is undetermined. Possible read error: a much larger clone is one base away. This sample is part of a study of blood T cells in healthy people across ages. Broader study findings: Lack of knowledge of donor CMV status possibly confounded expanded clonotype changes. Naive T cell percentage and TCR beta diversity correlated strongly. There were more naive CD4+ cells and higher diversity in long-lived donors than in aged donors.

Primers used in a second PCR of about 7 to 12 cycles were a sample-barcoded 5' primer and a J-beta primer mix. A template-switch adaptor with 12 random nucleotides tagged each cDNA molecule. TCRdb fed the 5' RACE reads into MiXCR, producing one record per CDR3 protein. The sample has about 1,500,000 distinct CDR3 sequences, 28% seen once; the top ten hold about 8%. The CDR3 sequence is 13 residues long. V was cut by 5 bases and J by 7 bases, with 18 bases left in between. Germline CDR1 reads DFQATT; CDR2 reads SNEGSKA (reference sequence). The TCR was taken from a woman in her twenties or thirties in good health. The chain joins TRBV20-1 to TRBJ2-7; a possible D gene is TRBD1 (5 bases). The sequenced sample consisted of blood. DNA for the CDR3: TGCAGTGCTCCCTTCCGCAGGGATAATGAGCAGTACTTC. Translating it yields CSAPFRRDNEQYF.